This T cell receptor beta chain was sequenced during a study of cytomegalovirus exposure and HLA in healthy donors. 60 Vbeta and 13 Jbeta primers were used in PCR. Per the original data handling: Around 11 million of around 85 million unique TCR beta chains were shared, per a later count. The repertoire was sequenced with immunoSEQ multiplex PCR; TCRdb's copy has only in-frame clones and lacks some. V and J calls and clone size are given by that table; D and trimming were obtained from the DNA. The sample has over 150,000 clones; around 79% are singletons. Overall study findings and caveats: In an earlier analysis, productive rearrangement rates for most beta V segments clustered near 87% or 30%. Versus the roughly 700-donor mean, an Asian-associated ancestry cluster reportedly showed fewer N-insertions in a later analysis. A missense variant in DCLRE1C was later tied to TCR beta V- and J-gene trimming.

Points on this clone: Its antigen is unknown.

The clonotype was recovered from a man aged 25 to 40 in good health and CMV-seropositive. Sequenced: PBMCs.

The CDR3, as DNA: TGTGCTAGTGAACTTGGACAGGGGCAAGGTTCTGGCACTGAAGCTTTCTTT. Protein product: CASELGQGQGSGTEAFF. The chain combines TRBV12-5 with TRBJ1-1, with 9 positions matching TRBD1. CDR3 length equals 17 residues. Germline V CDR1 and CDR2: LGHNT, FRNRAP. Trimming removed 7 bases from V and 4 bases from J; junction bases left unmatched: 16. Looking up the rest from reference TRBV12-5 and TRBJ1-1 gives the full variable domain: DARVTQTPRHKVTEMGQEVTMRCQPILGHNTVFWYRQTMMQGLELLAYFRNRAPLDDSGMPKDRFSAEMPDATLATLKIQPSEPRDSAVYFCASELGQGQGSGTEAFFGQGTRLTVV.